This TCR beta chain emerged from a study of regulatory T cells in long-lasting Graves disease. Study conclusions and caveats: Persistent patients shared 2,741 public clonotypes among themselves. Newly diagnosed patients shared fewer, at about 890.

Regarding time point: persistent/refractory GD, antithyroid drugs over 5 years with positive TRAb. There was RNA extracted from PBMCs, and the TCR library was made from it. The CDR3 runs 14 residues. The germline gives CDR1 MNHNS, CDR2 SASEGT. Trimming removed 8 bases at V and 0 bases at J, with 14 bases between. Construction of the TCR beta libraries employed iRepertoire HTBI primers in conjunction with Arm-PCR of CDR3 regions. Using its own MiXCR run on the multiplex PCR reads, TCRdb lists one record per CDR3 protein. The table records 350,000 to 500,000 distinct CDR3 sequences, 21% of them present only once. At least ten counts were recorded for this clonotype. As yet, its antigen is unknown.

The TCR was taken from a female donor with Graves disease. V is TRBV6-1 and J is TRBJ2-7; D gene uncertain. Sequenced here: peripheral blood mononuclear cells (PBMCs), sampled when the disease was refractory, from a patient treated with antithyroid drugs. The CDR3 DNA follows: TGTGCCAGCCGATCTCTTACCAGCTCCTACGAGCAGTACTTC. Protein: CASRSLTSSYEQYF.